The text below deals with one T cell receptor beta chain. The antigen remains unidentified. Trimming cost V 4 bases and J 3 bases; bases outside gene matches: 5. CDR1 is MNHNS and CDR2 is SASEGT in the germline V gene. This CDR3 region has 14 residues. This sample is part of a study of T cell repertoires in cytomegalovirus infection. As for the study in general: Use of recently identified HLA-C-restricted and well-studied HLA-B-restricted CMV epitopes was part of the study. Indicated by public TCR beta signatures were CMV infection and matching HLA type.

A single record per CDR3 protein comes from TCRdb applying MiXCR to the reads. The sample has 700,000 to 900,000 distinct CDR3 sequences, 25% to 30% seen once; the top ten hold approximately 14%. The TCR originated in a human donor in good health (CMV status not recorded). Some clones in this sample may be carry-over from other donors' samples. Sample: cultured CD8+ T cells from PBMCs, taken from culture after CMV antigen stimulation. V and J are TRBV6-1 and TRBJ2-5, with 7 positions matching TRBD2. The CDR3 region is CASSGTGTKETQYF. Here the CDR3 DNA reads TGTGCCAGCAGTGGCACCGGGACTAAAGAGACCCAGTACTTC.